The 16 T cell receptor beta chains presented below share a single source sample, sequenced in a study of blood T cell repertoires in COVID-19. TCRdb's copy holds only in-frame clones and misses some; the assay was immunoSEQ multiplex PCR. This table has almost 200,000 clones, more than 70% appearing once. The material sequenced was PBMCs or T cells enriched from blood (not recorded which). These receptors all stem from a woman between 18 and 30 years old who had recovered from COVID-19.

The J gene is TRBJ2-5, the V gene TRBV6-5, with 8 bases that match TRBD1. V was pared by 2 bases and J by 5 bases, with 4 bases of the junction left unmatched. This CDR3 region has 14 residues. The germline V gene has CDR1 MNHEY and CDR2 SVGAGI. The CDR3 loop is CASSYQGAGETQYF. CDR3 nucleotide sequence: TGTGCCAGCAGTTACCAGGGGGCAGGTGAGACCCAGTACTTC.

V gene TRBV6-5 combines with J gene TRBJ2-6; TRBD2 might be the D (5 bases). Germline values: CDR1 MNHEY, CDR2 SVGAGI. The CDR3 loop spans 15 amino acids. The V end lost 6 bases, the J end lost 4 bases, and 13 bases lay between the germline ends. CDR3 bases: TGTGCCAGCAGCCTGGCCACGGGAGGGGCCAACGTCCTGACTTTC. It is translated as CASSLATGGANVLTF.

This chain links TRBV24-1 with TRBJ1-4, with TRBD1 as a possible D gene (5 bases). The V gene's germline CDR1 is KGHDR and CDR2 SFDVKD. The CDR3 is made up of 15 amino acids. The V end lost 9 bases, the J end lost 5 bases, and 18 bases lay between the germline ends. CDR3 region: CATGEVQGSNEKLFF. DNA of the CDR3: TGTGCCACCGGGGAGGTTCAGGGTTCCAATGAAAAACTGTTTTTT.

This rearrangement joins TRBV6-5 to TRBJ1-4; TRBD1 aligns across 7 bases. Germline CDR1 and CDR2: MNHEY and SVGAGI. The CDR3 is made up of 15 amino acids. Unmatched junction bases numbered 14, after V lost 7 bases and J lost 9 bases. Here the CDR3 DNA reads TGTGCCAGCAATCCCGCCCGGGACAGAGGTCAAAAACTGTTTTTT. This gives the protein CASNPARDRGQKLFF.

The CDR3 nucleotides read TGTGCCAGCAGCTCGGACAGGCTGGGGAACACTGAAGCTTTCTTT. It encodes CASSSDRLGNTEAFF. V is TRBV9 and J is TRBJ1-1; 7 positions agree with TRBD1. The CDR3 extends over 15 amino acids. In germline, CDR1 is SGDLS, CDR2 YYNGEE. V shed 4 bases, J shed 1 base, and the junction held 7 bases outside the gene matches.

The chain has TRBV7-2 and TRBJ1-1; possible D gene TRBD1, 6 bases. Looked up from germline, CDR1 is SGHTA and CDR2 is FQGNSA. The V end was cut by 5 bases, the J end by 3 bases, with 13 bases between. The CDR3 extends over 14 amino acids. The CDR3 reads CASSPGTSYTEAFF. The CDR3 coding sequence is TGTGCCAGCAGCCCTGGGACAAGCTACACTGAAGCTTTCTTT.

The chain carries TRBV7-9 and TRBJ1-1; possible D gene TRBD1, 6 bases. The length of the CDR3 is 15 residues. Germline assignment: CDR1 SEHNR and CDR2 FQNEAQ (reference sequence). Trimming cost V 1 base and J 4 bases, with 13 bases left between them. The CDR3 here is CASSLEAGVGTEAFF. DNA for the CDR3: TGTGCCAGCAGCTTAGAGGCAGGGGTGGGCACTGAAGCTTTCTTT.

The chain is built from TRBV6-5 and TRBJ2-7; D possibly corresponds to TRBD1 (5 bases). Looked up from germline, CDR1 is MNHEY and CDR2 is SVGAGI. There are 14 residues in the CDR3. V shed 3 bases and J shed 2 bases, with 11 bases lying between them. The CDR3 DNA is TGTGCCAGCAGTTATAATGCCAGGGCCTACGAGCAGTACTTC. Protein product: CASSYNARAYEQYF.

This clone appeared a single time. The CDR3 DNA sequence: TGTGCCACCAGTGATTCCCTCTCCCCCTACGAGCAGTACTTC. Amino acid sequence: CATSDSLSPYEQYF. The chain uses TRBV24-1 and TRBJ2-7; D is undetermined. This CDR3 region has 14 residues. Germline assignment: CDR1 KGHDR and CDR2 SFDVKD. V was shortened by 2 bases and J by 2 bases, with 9 bases between the two germline ends.

V gene TRBV29-1 combines with J gene TRBJ2-1, with 10 bases matching TRBD1. The germline V gene has CDR1 SQVTM and CDR2 ANQGSEA. V dropped 7 bases and J dropped 4; count of bases not matched to a gene: 7. The CDR3 is made up of 14 amino acids. The CDR3 here is CSAWDRGPYNEQFF. CDR3 in DNA: TGCAGCGCTTGGGACAGGGGACCTTACAATGAGCAGTTCTTC.

The rearrangement links TRBV19 to TRBJ1-6, with TRBD1 as a possible D gene (6 bases). The CDR3 runs to 14 residues. The germline gives CDR1 LNHDA, CDR2 SQIVND (reference sequence). The ends were cut back, 2 bases at V and 7 bases at J, with 9 bases in the middle. CDR3 sequence (DNA): TGTGCCAGTAGTATACCGGGGGGCAATTCACCCCTCCACTTT. As protein: CASSIPGGNSPLHF.

In this sample, this clone turned up a few times. The V call is TRBV5-4, the J call TRBJ1-1; D is perhaps TRBD1 (6 bases). The germline V and J ends were trimmed by 4 bases and 8 bases, with 12 bases remaining between them. The CDR3 has 12 residues. Germline V gene lookup returns CDR1 SGHNT and CDR2 YYREEE (reference sequence). The CDR3, as DNA: TGTGCCAGCAGCCAGGACAGCCCCGAAGCTTTCTTT. As protein: CASSQDSPEAFF.

The gene calls are TRBV30 and TRBJ2-3, with D perhaps matching TRBD1 (5 bases). V was clipped by 5 bases and J by 1 base, with 16 bases between them. The CDR3 runs 15 residues. CDR1 and CDR2 from the germline V gene are GTSNPN and SVGIG (reference sequence). CDR3 sequence: CAWDFEGRGTDTQYF. The CDR3, as DNA: TGTGCCTGGGACTTCGAAGGCAGGGGCACAGATACGCAGTATTTT.

The chain recombines TRBV7-9 with TRBJ1-2; weak D call: TRBD1 (5 bases). CDR1 and CDR2 (germline): SEHNR, FQNEAQ (reference sequence). This CDR3 contains 13 residues. V was shortened by 5 bases and J by 3 bases, with 10 bases between the two germline ends. The CDR3, as DNA: TGTGCCAGCAGCATACCGACAGACTATGGCTACACCTTC. Translation gives CASSIPTDYGYTF.

The J gene is TRBJ2-7, the V gene TRBV10-3, with TRBD1 matching over 12 bases. Germline V gene data show CDR1 as ENHRY and CDR2 as SYGVKD. With 4 bases clipped from V and 5 bases from J, the junction kept 9 bases outside the gene matches. This CDR3 has 16 residues. The CDR3 sequence: CAISGGTGQGAHEQYF. DNA for the CDR3: TGTGCCATCAGTGGGGGTACGGGACAGGGGGCCCACGAGCAGTACTTC.

The V gene is TRBV30, the J gene TRBJ1-6, with D tentatively TRBD1 (6 bases). The CDR3 runs 17 residues. The V gene lost 2 bases and the J gene lost 6 bases, with 20 bases spanning the gap. Germline assignment: CDR1 GTSNPN and CDR2 SVGIG (reference sequence). DNA of the CDR3: TGTGCCTGGAGTCCCGAAGGTCTCGGACAGAGTAATTCACCCCTCCACTTT. Translation: CAWSPEGLGQSNSPLHF.